The clone carrying this T cell receptor beta chain has just a few counts. The antigen is not known. V was cut by 0 bases and J by 0 bases, with 3 bases left in between. Germline CDR1 MRHNA, CDR2 SNTAGT. The CDR3 spans 15 residues. These data belong to a study of cytomegalovirus exposure and HLA in healthy donors. Findings and caveats of the study: Reportedly, cytomegalovirus status was diagnosed with high sensitivity and specificity. In an earlier analysis, productive rearrangement rates for most beta V segments clustered near 87% or 30%. Equally common other TCR beta chains were less clonally expanded than HLA-associated ones, a later analysis found. Several V segments, TRBV6-2 and TRBV6-3 among them, could not be told apart and were dropped.

60 Vbeta and 13 Jbeta primers were used in PCR. This table comes from immunoSEQ multiplex PCR, and its TCRdb copy is limited to in-frame clones, with some not included. The table includes about 80,000 clones, under 65% detected once. The rearrangement links TRBV6-4 to TRBJ2-6, with D uncertain. The clonotype originates from a male donor in good health and CMV-seropositive. Sequencing input: PBMCs. This CDR3 is CASSDSSSGANVLTF. The CDR3 DNA reads as TGTGCCAGCAGTGACTCCAGCTCTGGGGCCAACGTCCTGACTTTC.